This T cell receptor beta chain derives from a study of blood T cell repertoires in COVID-19. Germline assignment: CDR1 MNHEY and CDR2 SVGAGI. The ends lost 8 bases at V and 2 bases at J; junction bases unmatched: 9. This CDR3 region has 15 residues. Authors' data handling: From reference gene primer amplification, estimates of nucleated cell counts were derived. The method was immunoSEQ multiplex PCR; TCRdb's version includes in-frame clones alone and lacks a portion of them. V, J and clone size are those of that table, while D and trimming were read from the DNA. The data contain under 130,000 clones, roughly 80% of them singletons.

This chain connects TRBV6-5 to TRBJ2-1; 7 positions match TRBD1. The TCR comes from a human donor in a cohort sampled during active COVID-19. The sample was peripheral blood. CDR3 loop: CASHFKGQTYNEQFF. CDR3 nucleotide sequence: TGTGCCAGCCACTTTAAGGGACAGACCTACAATGAGCAGTTCTTC.